This is a list of T cell receptor beta chains from one sample in a study of T-cell reconstitution after alpha-beta-depleted transplantation in children. TCRdb reanalysed the PCR reads using MiXCR and keeps one entry per CDR3 protein. The data contain approximately 200,000 distinct CDR3 sequences, more than 12% of them seen just once; the ten biggest clones take up around 14%. The input for sequencing was PBMCs from the stem cell graft donor, taken from the stem cell graft. The receptor source for this set is a human donor who donated a stem cell graft to a child with acute lymphoblastic leukemia. The CDR3 runs from the conserved cysteine through the conserved F or W. A D gene is named only where the DNA matches it firmly. Clone size is stated in some rows and not others, as once, few, many or a class when expanded.

v_gene: TRBV12-3/TRBV12-4; j_gene: TRBJ2-5; abundance: -; d_gene: -; CDR3nt: TGTGCCAGCAGTCGGATTGGTACCCAGTACTTC; CDR3aa: CASSRIGTQYF
v_gene: TRBV7-9; j_gene: TRBJ2-5; abundance: few; d_gene: -; CDR3nt: TGTGCCAGCAGCCCATTGACTCCGATCCAAGAGACCCAGTACTTC; CDR3aa: CASSPLTPIQETQYF
v_gene: TRBV10-2; j_gene: TRBJ1-6; abundance: -; d_gene: -; CDR3nt: TGCGCCAGCAGTGATTCGAGCCCGGGGAGCTCCTATAATTCACCCCTCCACTTT; CDR3aa: CASSDSSPGSSYNSPLHF
v_gene: TRBV29-1; j_gene: TRBJ2-1; abundance: many; d_gene: TRBD2; CDR3nt: TGCAGCGTTGTTGGACTAGCGGGAGGATATGAGCAGTTCTTC; CDR3aa: CSVVGLAGGYEQFF
v_gene: TRBV20-1; j_gene: TRBJ2-7; abundance: many; d_gene: -; CDR3nt: TGCAGTGCTAGGCCGGAGGGGATTTACGAGCAGTACTTC; CDR3aa: CSARPEGIYEQYF
v_gene: TRBV5-4; j_gene: TRBJ1-2; abundance: -; d_gene: -; CDR3nt: TGTGCCAGCAGCTTGTCTAATGGCGGCTACACCTTC; CDR3aa: CASSLSNGGYTF
v_gene: TRBV28; j_gene: TRBJ2-3; abundance: -; d_gene: -; CDR3nt: TGTGCCAGCAGTTATAGGAGTAGCACAGATACGCAGTATTTT; CDR3aa: CASSYRSSTDTQYF
v_gene: TRBV4-1; j_gene: TRBJ2-7; abundance: many; d_gene: -; CDR3nt: TGCGCCAGCAGCCAAGAGTGGCAGATTTACTACGAGCAGTACTTC; CDR3aa: CASSQEWQIYYEQYF
v_gene: TRBV12-3/TRBV12-4; j_gene: TRBJ2-2; abundance: many; d_gene: TRBD2; CDR3nt: TGTGCCAGCAGTTCTGGACTAGATACCGGGGAGCTGTTTTTT; CDR3aa: CASSSGLDTGELFF
v_gene: TRBV20-1; j_gene: TRBJ2-5; abundance: many; d_gene: -; CDR3nt: TGCAGTGCTAGAGATACCGGGAGCGAGATAGAGACCCAGTACTTC; CDR3aa: CSARDTGSEIETQYF
v_gene: TRBV5-1; j_gene: TRBJ1-1; abundance: many; d_gene: TRBD1; CDR3nt: TGCGCCAGCAGCGTGGGGGACAGTCGCGCTGAAGCTTTCTTT; CDR3aa: CASSVGDSRAEAFF
v_gene: TRBV11-2; j_gene: TRBJ2-2; abundance: -; d_gene: TRBD2; CDR3nt: TGTGCCAGCAGATCTACTAAGTGGGCGGGAGGGCCGACGCTTAGTACCGGGGAGCTGTTTTTT; CDR3aa: CASRSTKWAGGPTLSTGELFF
v_gene: TRBV6-5; j_gene: TRBJ2-7; abundance: few; d_gene: -; CDR3nt: TGTGCCAGCAGGAGAATTCCCCGGGACACTTACTACGAGCAGTACTTC; CDR3aa: CASRRIPRDTYYEQYF
v_gene: TRBV18; j_gene: TRBJ2-6; abundance: -; d_gene: TRBD1; CDR3nt: TGTGCCAGCTCACCCTACTCCGGACAGGGAAGCGGTGGGGCCAACGTCCTGACTTTC; CDR3aa: CASSPYSGQGSGGANVLTF
v_gene: TRBV5-1; j_gene: TRBJ2-3; abundance: many; d_gene: -; CDR3nt: TGCGCCAGCAGCTTGTGGGCAGGGTCAGATACGCAGTATTTT; CDR3aa: CASSLWAGSDTQYF
v_gene: TRBV5-1; j_gene: TRBJ1-3; abundance: -; d_gene: -; CDR3nt: TGCGCCGGCAGCCACGCCGGGACATACGATCCTGATGAATCTGGAAACACCATATATTTT; CDR3aa: CAGSHAGTYDPDESGNTIYF
v_gene: TRBV20-1; j_gene: TRBJ2-3; abundance: many; d_gene: TRBD1; CDR3nt: TGCAGTGCTGGGGACAGAGTCCTTAGCACAGATACGCAGTATTTT; CDR3aa: CSAGDRVLSTDTQYF
v_gene: TRBV27; j_gene: TRBJ2-3; abundance: -; d_gene: -; CDR3nt: TGTGCCAGCAGTTTTTGGCCTCCGGTTACGCAGTATTTT; CDR3aa: CASSFWPPVTQYF
v_gene: TRBV11-3; j_gene: TRBJ2-3; abundance: few; d_gene: TRBD2; CDR3nt: TGTGCCAGCAGCTTAGTGAATAGCGGGAGAGCGGATACGCAGTATTTT; CDR3aa: CASSLVNSGRADTQYF
v_gene: TRBV12-3/TRBV12-4; j_gene: TRBJ1-1; abundance: many; d_gene: TRBD1; CDR3nt: TGTGCCAGCAGGGACAGGGTGGGCACTGAAGCTTTCTTT; CDR3aa: CASRDRVGTEAFF
v_gene: TRBV12-3/TRBV12-4; j_gene: TRBJ2-7; abundance: many; d_gene: -; CDR3nt: TGTGCCAGCAGTTTACCGGGGGAGAGATCCTACGAGCAGTACTTC; CDR3aa: CASSLPGERSYEQYF
v_gene: TRBV7-9; j_gene: TRBJ2-1; abundance: many; d_gene: -; CDR3nt: TGTGCCAGCAGCCTTCTGCCCGTAGAGGCCGGTGAGCAGTTCTTC; CDR3aa: CASSLLPVEAGEQFF
v_gene: TRBV5-4; j_gene: TRBJ2-7; abundance: -; d_gene: TRBD2; CDR3nt: TGTGCCAGCAGCTCCCCTCTGCGGGAGGGAGCCTACGAGCAGTACTTC; CDR3aa: CASSSPLREGAYEQYF
v_gene: TRBV7-2; j_gene: TRBJ1-2; abundance: many; d_gene: -; CDR3nt: TGTGCCAGCAGCTTAGATTGGGGCAATGGCTACACCTTC; CDR3aa: CASSLDWGNGYTF
v_gene: TRBV28; j_gene: TRBJ2-5; abundance: many; d_gene: -; CDR3nt: TGTGCCAGCTTCGGGACATTCGCCTTAGAGACCCAGTACTTC; CDR3aa: CASFGTFALETQYF
v_gene: TRBV7-9; j_gene: TRBJ2-2; abundance: -; d_gene: TRBD2; CDR3nt: TGTGCCAGCAGCTACAGCGGGAGTTTCACCGGGGAGCTGTTTTTT; CDR3aa: CASSYSGSFTGELFF
v_gene: TRBV6-2/TRBV6-3; j_gene: TRBJ1-3; abundance: many; d_gene: -; CDR3nt: TGTGCCAGCAGTTACTCGACTCCGGGGGGCGCCGGAAACACCATATATTTT; CDR3aa: CASSYSTPGGAGNTIYF
v_gene: TRBV5-1; j_gene: TRBJ2-1; abundance: many; d_gene: -; CDR3nt: TGCGCCAGCAGCTTGGGACTTCACAATGAGCAGTTCTTC; CDR3aa: CASSLGLHNEQFF
v_gene: TRBV7-9; j_gene: TRBJ1-5; abundance: many; d_gene: TRBD1; CDR3nt: TGTGCCAGCAGCTTAGGGAGGACAGGGCAACCCCAGCATTTT; CDR3aa: CASSLGRTGQPQHF
v_gene: TRBV20-1; j_gene: TRBJ2-7; abundance: many; d_gene: -; CDR3nt: TGCAGTGCTTTAGAAGACTACGAGCAGTACTTC; CDR3aa: CSALEDYEQYF
v_gene: TRBV20-1; j_gene: TRBJ2-5; abundance: many; d_gene: TRBD2; CDR3nt: TGCAGTCCGCGGGAGGGCCGGACCCAGTACTTC; CDR3aa: CSPREGRTQYF
v_gene: TRBV12-3/TRBV12-4; j_gene: TRBJ2-1; abundance: many; d_gene: TRBD2; CDR3nt: TGTGCCAGCAGTCTTTGGGGCAGCGGGAGGGCCAAAAATGAGCAGTTCTTC; CDR3aa: CASSLWGSGRAKNEQFF
v_gene: TRBV5-1; j_gene: TRBJ2-2; abundance: many; d_gene: -; CDR3nt: TGCGCCAGCAGCTTGGACGTCCAATCGAACACCGGGGAGCTGTTTTTT; CDR3aa: CASSLDVQSNTGELFF
v_gene: TRBV5-6; j_gene: TRBJ2-7; abundance: many; d_gene: -; CDR3nt: TGTGCCAGCAGCCATTACCGACGGCGGGAGCAGTACTTC; CDR3aa: CASSHYRRREQYF
v_gene: TRBV24-1; j_gene: TRBJ1-2; abundance: -; d_gene: -; CDR3nt: TGTGCCACCAGTGATTATACACGACATGGACACTATGGCTACACCTTC; CDR3aa: CATSDYTRHGHYGYTF
v_gene: TRBV12-3/TRBV12-4; j_gene: TRBJ1-1; abundance: many; d_gene: -; CDR3nt: TGTGCCAGCAGACTTGGACTAGAAGCTTTCTTT; CDR3aa: CASRLGLEAFF
v_gene: TRBV20-1; j_gene: TRBJ2-1; abundance: many; d_gene: TRBD1; CDR3nt: TGCAGTGCCAGAACAGGGGGGAGCGTTGAGCAGTTCTTC; CDR3aa: CSARTGGSVEQFF
v_gene: TRBV5-1; j_gene: TRBJ2-5; abundance: many; d_gene: TRBD2; CDR3nt: TGCGCCAGCAGCTTGGGGACTAGCCGGGCGGAGACCCAGTACTTC; CDR3aa: CASSLGTSRAETQYF
v_gene: TRBV7-8; j_gene: TRBJ1-1; abundance: many; d_gene: -; CDR3nt: TGTGCCAGCAGCTTAGCGGGGGTTTACACTGAAGCTTTCTTT; CDR3aa: CASSLAGVYTEAFF
v_gene: TRBV10-2; j_gene: TRBJ2-5; abundance: few; d_gene: -; CDR3nt: TGCGCCAGCAGTGAAGGGGCCACGCGGGGAGAGACCCAGTACTTC; CDR3aa: CASSEGATRGETQYF
v_gene: TRBV5-1; j_gene: TRBJ2-3; abundance: many; d_gene: -; CDR3nt: TGCGCCAGCAGCGCAGTCCGGGCCCATTACACAGATACGCAGTATTTT; CDR3aa: CASSAVRAHYTDTQYF
v_gene: TRBV5-4; j_gene: TRBJ2-3; abundance: many; d_gene: TRBD1; CDR3nt: TGTGCCAGCAGCTCCCCCCCGGGACAGGGTGGGGATACGCAGTATTTT; CDR3aa: CASSSPPGQGGDTQYF